Listed below are T cell receptor beta chains from one sample, sequenced in a study of cytomegalovirus exposure and HLA in healthy donors. The method was immunoSEQ multiplex PCR; TCRdb's version includes in-frame clones alone and lacks a portion of them. The table includes approximately 120,000 clones, more than 65% detected once. The sequenced material came from PBMCs. The receptor set was obtained from a man in his late teens or twenties in good health and CMV-seronegative. The CDR3 runs from the conserved cysteine through the conserved F or W. Each record gives: D gene, CDR3 length, V gene, CDR3 protein. D genes are given only for firm matches.

>TRBD2|15|TRBV6-4
CASSKSGGASDTQYF
>NA|10|TRBV7-9
CASSLYGYTF
>NA|15|TRBV6-5
CASSSLGNGDTEAFF
>TRBD2|17|TRBV7-9
CASSIRTDWTSPDTQYF
>TRBD2|15|TRBV6-1
CASSEAATSYYEQYF
>TRBD1|14|TRBV7-8
CASRGMGTVYEQYF
>NA|13|TRBV18
CASSPGARETQYF
>NA|13|TRBV5-1
CASSWTANTEAFF
>NA|15|TRBV11-3
CASSAGRGGNSPLHF
>TRBD1|15|TRBV6-5
CASSTTGDSGNTIYF
>NA|14|TRBV29-1
CSATGLFMNTEAFF
>NA|15|TRBV2
CASRPLGGDRDTQYF
>NA|16|TRBV5-6
CASSSTLGQGNYGYTF
>TRBD2|16|TRBV7-2
CASSHLAGGGSDTQYF
>TRBD1|15|TRBV7-3
CASSQGTGVASPLHF
>TRBD1|14|TRBV19
CASSIMAGGGEAFF
>TRBD1|15|TRBV19
CASSVNDRVYQPQHF
>NA|15|TRBV11-3
CASPYRGVTSNEQYF
>TRBD1|15|TRBV11-2
CASGPKGAWSSPLHF
>NA|14|TRBV13
CASSFSGVDYGYTF
>NA|18|TRBV21-1
CASSKDRRSHQAWDEQYF
>NA|13|TRBV7-3
CASSPTGLEEQYF
>NA|15|TRBV27
CASSLSAGARTEAFF
>NA|14|TRBV27
CASSLDSKSYEQYF
>NA|15|TRBV7-2
CASSPKQGYNQPQHF
>TRBD1|18|TRBV12-5
CASGLVRFRDSDNYGYTF
>NA|15|TRBV6-1
CASSETSQGNSPLHF
>TRBD2|17|TRBV7-9
CASSPSGGAFLTDTQYF
>TRBD1|15|TRBV19
CASATGTGRDTEAFF
>NA|12|TRBV4-2
CASSQSSWPAFF
>NA|15|TRBV5-6
CASSGKRTATYEQYF
>NA|10|TRBV6-1
CATLNYGYTF
>NA|12|TRBV7-2
CASSLGGQPQHF
>NA|15|TRBV2
CASSEGRAYGNTIYF
>TRBD2|19|TRBV7-8
CASSLVVLAGAPNTGELFF
>TRBD1|16|TRBV7-7
CASSSLGGEYVGELFF
>NA|14|TRBV14
CASSRPGTNYGYTF
>TRBD2|19|TRBV19
CASRFPPGLAGGNTGELFF
>TRBD1|15|TRBV27
CASRGQGSYNSPLHF
>NA|16|TRBV6-6
CASSYMRGRETDGYTF
>NA|13|TRBV5-8
CASSLDNNQPQHF
>NA|15|TRBV11-2
CASSLMIAGSNEQFF
>NA|15|TRBV5-6
CASSLVDRDGNTIYF
>NA|12|TRBV7-8
CASSFLNQPQHF
>NA|15|TRBV7-9
CASSPRRVTNYGYTF
>TRBD1|15|TRBV5-6
CASSFLQGVAYGYTF